This T cell receptor beta chain comes out of a study of blood T cell repertoires in COVID-19 (dated by TCRdb to about 2020). The study in broad terms: Samples covering the acute and convalescent phases of COVID-19 were provided by collaborators in the United States, Italy and Spain. The material from the prospective study consisted of cDNA or gDNA derived from T cells, B-cell-depleted T cells, or PBMCs. Subjects who had been exposed to COVID-19, were actively infected with it, or had recovered from it provided the deeply sampled blood TCRbeta repertoires that made up the dataset. The repertoires were released in a freely available public database intended as a resource for research on the immune response to SARS-CoV-2. Samples were obtained from the ongoing ImmuneRACE study (first 160 participants) and from over 1,000 subjects provided by 6 global collaborators. A de-identified subject ID, COVID-19 status, age in years and sex were almost always included in the sample metadata. Where available, HLA class I and class II types were obtained from metadata supplied by the sample provider rather than from assay-based typing. What the study reported, not specific to this receptor: The amount of clinical and demographic metadata varied by source and participant and was provided uncurated.

Concerning this clone: Its antigen is not yet known. No base quality information exists; no much larger clone differs at one position.

Trimming removed 1 base from V and 6 bases from J; the gene matches leave 2 bases unexplained. From the germline V gene (reference sequence), CDR1 is LGHDT and CDR2 is YNNKEL. The CDR3 runs 13 amino acids, cysteine and phenylalanine included. Kept here is only the CDR3 DNA, which spans 39 bases and is read in frame from base 1. TCRbeta CDR3 regions were amplified from genomic DNA by means of the immunoSEQ Assay, a bias-controlled multiplex PCR. The paper's processing steps were these. Within the assay, amplification of reference gene primers was used to estimate how many nucleated cells each sample contained. Sequence reads were collapsed and filtered to measure the absolute abundance of every unique TCRbeta CDR3 rearrangement. For each sample, productive Simpson clonality was calculated as the square root of Simpson's diversity index over productive rearrangements. Sourced from immuneACCESS, this table was stored by TCRdb with only in-frame sequences that have V and J called. A share of the clones is absent; for the studies checked, an unresolved V gene accounts for under half, and the remainder has no known explanation. From that table come the V and J calls and clone size; the DNA was used to work out D and trimming. This sample comprises under 85,000 clones, more than 80% of them detected only once. Roughly 4.6% of the sample is held by the ten biggest clonotypes.

The collaborating institutions used their own protocols to collect whole blood in K2EDTA tubes. For TCRbeta analysis, collaborators shipped samples in one of three forms: frozen whole blood, isolated PBMCs, or DNA extracted from either of those sample types. The V gene is TRBV3-1 (or the pseudogene TRBV3-2) and the J gene is TRBJ1-2, with TRBD1 matching 7 junction bases. The specimen sequenced was peripheral blood. The receptor's source is a man aged 80 or over with acute or convalescent COVID-19. In nucleotides, the sequence is TGTGCCAGCAGCCAAGGACAGGGCGATGGCTACACCTTC. This yields the protein CASSQGQGDGYTF.